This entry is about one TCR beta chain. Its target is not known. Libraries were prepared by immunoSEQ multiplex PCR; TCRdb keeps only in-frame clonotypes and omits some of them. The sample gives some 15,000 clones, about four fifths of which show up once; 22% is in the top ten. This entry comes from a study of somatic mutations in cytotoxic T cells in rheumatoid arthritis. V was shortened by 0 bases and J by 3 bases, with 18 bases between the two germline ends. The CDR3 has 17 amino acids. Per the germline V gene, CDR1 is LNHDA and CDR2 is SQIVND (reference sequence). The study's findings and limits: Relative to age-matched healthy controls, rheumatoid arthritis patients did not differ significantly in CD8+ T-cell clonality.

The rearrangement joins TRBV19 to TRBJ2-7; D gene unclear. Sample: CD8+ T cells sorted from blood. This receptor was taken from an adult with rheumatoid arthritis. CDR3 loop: CASSIDPPDGLLYEQYF. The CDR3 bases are TGTGCCAGTAGTATAGACCCCCCGGACGGTTTACTCTACGAGCAGTACTTC.